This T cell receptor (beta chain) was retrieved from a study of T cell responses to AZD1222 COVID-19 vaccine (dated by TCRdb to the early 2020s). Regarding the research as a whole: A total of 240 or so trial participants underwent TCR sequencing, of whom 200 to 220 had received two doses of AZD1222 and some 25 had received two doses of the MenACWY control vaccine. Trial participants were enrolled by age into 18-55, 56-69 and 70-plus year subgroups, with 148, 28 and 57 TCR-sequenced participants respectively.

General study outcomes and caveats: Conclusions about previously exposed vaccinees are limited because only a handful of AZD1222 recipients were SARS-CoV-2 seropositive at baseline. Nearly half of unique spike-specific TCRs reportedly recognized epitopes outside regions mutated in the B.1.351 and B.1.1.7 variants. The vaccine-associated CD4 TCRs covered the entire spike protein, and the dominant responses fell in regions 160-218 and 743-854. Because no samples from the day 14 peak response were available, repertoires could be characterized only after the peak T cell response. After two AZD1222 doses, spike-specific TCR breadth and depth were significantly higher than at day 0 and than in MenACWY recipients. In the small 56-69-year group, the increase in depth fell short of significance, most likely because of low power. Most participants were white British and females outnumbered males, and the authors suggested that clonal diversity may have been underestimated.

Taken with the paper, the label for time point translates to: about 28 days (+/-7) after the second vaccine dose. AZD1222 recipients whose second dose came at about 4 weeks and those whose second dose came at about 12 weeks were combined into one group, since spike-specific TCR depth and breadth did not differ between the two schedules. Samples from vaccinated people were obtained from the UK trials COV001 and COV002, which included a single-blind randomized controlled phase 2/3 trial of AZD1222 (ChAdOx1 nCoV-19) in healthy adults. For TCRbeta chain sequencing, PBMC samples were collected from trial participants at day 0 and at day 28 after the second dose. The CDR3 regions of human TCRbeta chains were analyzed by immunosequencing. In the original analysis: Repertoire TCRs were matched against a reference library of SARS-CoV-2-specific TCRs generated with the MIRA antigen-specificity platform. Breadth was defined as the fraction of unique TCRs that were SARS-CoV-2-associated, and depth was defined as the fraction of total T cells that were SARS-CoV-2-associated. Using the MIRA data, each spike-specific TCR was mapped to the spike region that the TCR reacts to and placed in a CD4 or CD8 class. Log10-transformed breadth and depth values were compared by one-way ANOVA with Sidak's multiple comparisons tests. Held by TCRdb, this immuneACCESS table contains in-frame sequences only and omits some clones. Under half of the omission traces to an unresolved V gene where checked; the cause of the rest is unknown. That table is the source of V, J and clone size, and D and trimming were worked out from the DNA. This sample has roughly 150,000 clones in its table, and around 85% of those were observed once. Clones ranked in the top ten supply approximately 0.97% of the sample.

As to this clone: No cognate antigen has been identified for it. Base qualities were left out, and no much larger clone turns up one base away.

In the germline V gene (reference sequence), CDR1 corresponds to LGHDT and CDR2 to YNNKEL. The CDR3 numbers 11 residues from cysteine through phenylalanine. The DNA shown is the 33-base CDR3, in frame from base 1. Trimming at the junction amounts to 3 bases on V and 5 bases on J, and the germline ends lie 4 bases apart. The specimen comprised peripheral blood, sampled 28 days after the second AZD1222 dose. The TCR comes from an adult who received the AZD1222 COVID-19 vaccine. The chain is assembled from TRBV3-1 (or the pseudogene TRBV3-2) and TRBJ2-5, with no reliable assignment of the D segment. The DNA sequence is TGTGCCAGCAGCCAGCGGGAGACCCAGTACTTC. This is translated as CASSQRETQYF.